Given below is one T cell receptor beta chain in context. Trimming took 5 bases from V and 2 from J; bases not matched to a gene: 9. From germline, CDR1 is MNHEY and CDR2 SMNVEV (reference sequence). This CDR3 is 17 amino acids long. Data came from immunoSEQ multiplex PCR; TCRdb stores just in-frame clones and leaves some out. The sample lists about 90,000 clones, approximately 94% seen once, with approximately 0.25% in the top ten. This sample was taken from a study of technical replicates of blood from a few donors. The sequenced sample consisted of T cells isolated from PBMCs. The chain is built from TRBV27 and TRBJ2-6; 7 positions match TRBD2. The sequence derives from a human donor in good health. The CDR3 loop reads CASSTLAKGPGANVLTF. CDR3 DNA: TGTGCCAGCAGTACACTAGCGAAGGGTCCTGGGGCCAACGTCCTGACTTTC.